This TCR beta chain was sequenced in a study of blood T cell repertoires in COVID-19. The V gene end was trimmed by 4 bases and the J gene end by 2 bases; junction bases not matched to a gene: 7. Per the germline V gene, CDR1 is SGHRS and CDR2 is YFSETQ. This CDR3 has 16 residues. The count of this clone is one. Method: immunoSEQ multiplex PCR; TCRdb's copy keeps in-frame clones and lacks some. The top ten hold approximately 10% of the sample, which has 250,000 or so clones, 70% to 90% seen once. The sequenced sample consisted of PBMCs or T cells enriched from blood (not recorded which). This TCR derives from a man aged 30 to 45 who had recovered from COVID-19. The chain has TRBV5-1 and TRBJ2-4, with 9 bases aligning to TRBD1. This chain's CDR3 is CASSPAQGATKNIQYF. DNA for the CDR3: TGCGCCAGCAGCCCAGCACAGGGGGCGACCAAAAACATTCAGTACTTC.